The TCR beta chain described here comes from a study of Ad26.COV2.S vaccination and SARS-CoV-2 variants. The wider study: The COV1001 Ad26.COV2.S trial arm included the donor.

Findings and caveats of the study: People who got the vaccine had more spike-specific TCR breadth than people who got placebo.

The germline gives CDR1 SGHRS, CDR2 YFSETQ. V was pared by 1 base and J by 5 bases, with 10 bases between. There are 15 residues in the CDR3. TCRdb's table, derived via immunoSEQ multiplex PCR, lists solely in-frame clones and lacks some. The sample includes about 410,000 clones, 92% seen only once; the top ten take 1.5% to 2%. The sample's treatment: about 20 received Ad26.COV2.S at low or high dose, single or two shots; about 5 received placebo; per-sample allocation not given. Samples came from day 63 after the first vaccine or placebo injection. To note about this clone: Its matching antigen is unknown.

The sequencing used peripheral blood, collected in a trial of Ad26.COV2.S vaccine versus placebo. The chain has TRBV5-1 and TRBJ1-6; D not certain. The source is a person between 18 and 65 years old who received the Ad26.COV2.S COVID-19 vaccine or a placebo. The CDR3 sequence is CASSLFQEDNSPLHF. CDR3 in DNA: TGCGCCAGCAGCTTGTTTCAGGAGGATAATTCACCCCTCCACTTT.